This T cell receptor (beta chain) was retrieved from a study of blood T cell repertoires in COVID-19. Study-level information: PBMCs, B-cell-depleted T cells, or T cells provided the cDNA or gDNA that made up the material.

Germline V gene data show CDR1 as MGHDK and CDR2 as SYGVNS. The CDR3 spans 11 residues. Deletions cut 3 bases from V and 7 bases from J, with 4 bases between. Original data processing: Nucleated cell number was recorded as an estimate derived from reference gene primer amplification. The table came from immunoSEQ multiplex PCR; TCRdb's copy has only in-frame clones and leaves some out. That table is the source of V, J and clone size, and D and trimming were worked out from the DNA. The sample lists around 100,000 clones, 81% occurring once. Input material: peripheral blood. The rearrangement joins TRBV25-1 to TRBJ2-1; unclear D gene. The clonotype originates from an elderly man with COVID-19, enrolled during active disease. The CDR3 spells CASSDVNEQFF. The CDR3 nucleotides read TGTGCCAGCAGTGATGTAAATGAGCAGTTCTTC.